The sequence of this T cell receptor (beta chain) was determined in a study of blood T cells in healthy people across ages. Background on the study: About one barcoded beta molecule per two T cells came from capture by template switching.

Healthy Russian Caucasian donors spanned ages about 6 to 95 years. Every sample had a minimum of 6 million PBMCs isolated. A J-beta primer mix and a sample-barcoded 5' primer were used in a second PCR of about 7 to 11 cycles. Via MiXCR, TCRdb re-called the 5' RACE reads, giving one row per CDR3 protein. The table has about 500,000 distinct CDR3 sequences, nearly 25% seen once. This clonotype was detected only a few times. The same sample was also used in a study of T cells of mothers and their children. From that paper: In unrelated and related pairs, TCR recombination output is shaped in a similar way by thymic selection.

This clonotype originated in a boy aged 10-17 years in good health. Sequencing was done on a sample of blood.

The CDR3 DNA reads as TGCGCCAGCAGCCAAGATTGGGACAGGGCCTCCTACGAGCAGTACTTC. Translating it yields CASSQDWDRASYEQYF. The chain couples TRBV4-1 to TRBJ2-7, with 9 bases that match TRBD1. With V trimmed by 0 bases and J by 0 bases, 3 bases remained unmatched. Germline CDR1 MGHRA, CDR2 YSYEKL. This CDR3 region has 16 residues.